This record concerns one TCR beta chain sequence. The sample comes from a study of blood T cell repertoires in COVID-19. Study as a whole: From the United States, Italy and Spain came samples of acute and convalescent COVID-19. T cells, B-cell-depleted T cells, or PBMCs provided the cDNA or gDNA that served as material.

The CDR3 length is 15 residues. Germline assignment: CDR1 SGHRS and CDR2 YFSETQ. Unmatched junction bases numbered 5, after V lost 3 bases and J lost 4 bases. In the study's own analysis: Counts of nucleated cells, estimated from reference gene primer amplification, were obtained. This table comes from immunoSEQ multiplex PCR, and its TCRdb copy is limited to in-frame clones, with some not included. The V and J calls and clone size were taken over from that table, and D and trimming were inferred from the DNA. The sample has just over 650,000 clones, more than 80% seen once; the top ten hold roughly 0.26%.

The rearrangement uses TRBV5-1 and TRBJ2-1, with TRBD1 identical over 9 bases. The source is a woman aged 18 to 35 with acute or convalescent COVID-19. Material: peripheral blood. The DNA of the CDR3 is TGCGCCAGCAGCTGGCGGGACAGGGAATACAATGAGCAGTTCTTC. Protein sequence: CASSWRDREYNEQFF.